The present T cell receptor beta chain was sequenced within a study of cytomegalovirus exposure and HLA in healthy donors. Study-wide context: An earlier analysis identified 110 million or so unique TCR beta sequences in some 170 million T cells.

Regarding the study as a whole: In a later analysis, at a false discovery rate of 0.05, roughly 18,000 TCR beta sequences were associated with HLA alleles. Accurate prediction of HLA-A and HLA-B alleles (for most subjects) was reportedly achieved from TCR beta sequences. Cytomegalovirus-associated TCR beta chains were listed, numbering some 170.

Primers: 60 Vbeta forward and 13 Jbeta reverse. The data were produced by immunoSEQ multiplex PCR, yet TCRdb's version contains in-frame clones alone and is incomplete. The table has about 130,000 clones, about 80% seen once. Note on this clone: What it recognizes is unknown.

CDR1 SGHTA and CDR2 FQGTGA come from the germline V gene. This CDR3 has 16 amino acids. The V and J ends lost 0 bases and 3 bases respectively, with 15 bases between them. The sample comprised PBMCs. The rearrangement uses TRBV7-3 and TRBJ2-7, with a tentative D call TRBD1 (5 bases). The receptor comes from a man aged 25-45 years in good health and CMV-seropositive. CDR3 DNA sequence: TGTGCCAGCAGCTTAACTGGGTGGCAGGGAATCTACGAGCAGTACTTC. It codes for CASSLTGWQGIYEQYF.